This TCR beta chain originates from a study of tumor and adjacent non-tumor tissue in lung cancer. Study as a whole: Patients comprised some eleven adenocarcinoma, a couple of squamous cell carcinoma and 1 small cell lung cancer. General study findings and limits: In normal lung, the top 100 clones were significantly more dominant than in tumor. Tumor tissue had significantly higher TCR diversity than normal lung.

No cell sorting was done before RNA was extracted from the tissue. Of note for this clonotype: Its antigen is unidentified. An end of the junction differs from the germline gene, which may be a read error.

The CDR3 is 16 residues long. The germline V gene has CDR1 SGHVS and CDR2 FQNEAQ. Three rounds of nested PCR, following a modified ARM-PCR protocol, produced the TCRbeta library. TCRdb ran MiXCR on the multiplex PCR reads and lists one entry per CDR3 protein. Among about 70,000 distinct CDR3 sequences listed, 60% to 75% were seen once. The sequencing sample was made of lung tumor tissue. This sequence joins TRBV7-8 and TRBJ2-7; D unresolved. This receptor was obtained from a man aged 55 to 69 with non-small cell lung cancer. The CDR3 DNA reads as TGTACCAGCAGCTTAGATGGGCACGGCAGCTCCTACGAGCAGTACTTC. This encodes CTSSLDGHGSSYEQYF.